This TCR beta chain was retrieved from a study of shared clonotypes between healthy human individuals. The CDR3 is made up of 15 amino acids. The J segment lost 6 bases and the V segment lost 6 bases, leaving 12 bases of the junction unmatched. The V gene's germline CDR1 is SEHNR and CDR2 FQNEAQ (reference sequence). The protocol was immunoSEQ multiplex PCR, while the TCRdb copy is restricted to in-frame clones and leaves out a portion. The sample records approximately 440,000 clones, 60% to 80% being singletons. The chain has TRBV7-9 and TRBJ2-7; 9 bases are a match to TRBD2. The TCR was taken from a middle-aged woman in good health. Some clones in this sample may be carry-over from other donors' samples. Source material: PBMCs. The CDR3 sequence is CASSGPASGKGEQYF. CDR3 bases: TGTGCCAGCAGTGGGCCGGCTAGCGGGAAAGGCGAGCAGTACTTC.